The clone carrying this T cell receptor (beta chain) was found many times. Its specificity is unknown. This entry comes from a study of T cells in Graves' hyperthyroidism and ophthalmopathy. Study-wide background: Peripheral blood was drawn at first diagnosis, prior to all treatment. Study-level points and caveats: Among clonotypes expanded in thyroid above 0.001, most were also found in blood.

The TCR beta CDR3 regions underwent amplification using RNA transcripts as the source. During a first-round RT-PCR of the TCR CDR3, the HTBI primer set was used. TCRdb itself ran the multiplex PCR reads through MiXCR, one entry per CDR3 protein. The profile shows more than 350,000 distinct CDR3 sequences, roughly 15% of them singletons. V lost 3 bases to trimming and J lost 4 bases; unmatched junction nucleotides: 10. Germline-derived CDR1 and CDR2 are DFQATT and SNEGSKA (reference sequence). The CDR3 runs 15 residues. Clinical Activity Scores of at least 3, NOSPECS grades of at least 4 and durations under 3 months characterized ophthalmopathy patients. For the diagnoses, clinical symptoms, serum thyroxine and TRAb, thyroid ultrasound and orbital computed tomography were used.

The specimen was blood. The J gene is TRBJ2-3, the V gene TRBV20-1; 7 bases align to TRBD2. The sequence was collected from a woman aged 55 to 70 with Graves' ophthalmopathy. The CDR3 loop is CSASLGPGRADTQYF. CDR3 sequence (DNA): TGCAGTGCTAGTCTCGGGCCGGGGAGGGCAGATACGCAGTATTTT.